This T cell receptor beta chain was captured in a study of PD-1 blockade in classical Hodgkin lymphoma. Findings and limits, study-wide: It was among complete responders that baseline diversity resembled that of newly diagnosed patients. By C4D1, diversity of CD4+ TCRs had risen significantly, whereas that of CD8+ TCRs had not. Nivolumab initiated under 1 year post-ASCT led to patient exclusion.

Regarding this clone: Its antigen is unknown.

The germline gives CDR1 MNHEY, CDR2 SMNVEV (reference sequence). Trimming removed 5 bases from V and 7 bases from J; junction bases left unmatched: 11. There are 16 residues in the CDR3. Measured with immunoSEQ multiplex PCR; TCRdb has only the in-frame clones, and not every one. The sample contains about 110,000 clones, 80% to 90% of which appear only once. Patients all relapsed after autologous stem cell transplantation, and there was variation in brentuximab vedotin exposure. Sequences were derived from peripheral blood mononuclear cells (PBMCs), sampled before the second cycle of nivolumab. The V and J genes are TRBV27 and TRBJ2-5, with 12 bases matching TRBD2. This clonotype was obtained from a human donor with classical Hodgkin lymphoma. CDR3 region: CASSTWTSGIPRTQYF. For the CDR3, the DNA is TGTGCCAGCAGTACCTGGACTAGCGGGATCCCCAGGACCCAGTACTTC.